A single sample gave rise to the 5 T cell receptor beta chains below, sequenced in a study of breast tumors, draining lymph nodes, adjacent tissues (dated by TCRdb to about 2016). Lymph node samples were obtained from the axillary draining lymph nodes of breast cancer patients. To prepare the library, multiplex PCR was applied. Sequencing used an Illumina HiSeq 2000. TCRdb ran its own pipeline on the public reads, namely fastp trimming at Q25 and MiXCR clone calling, and kept in-frame beta chains. CDR3 protein duplicates are merged, each entry listing the most common genes and DNA. Recorded for this sample are about 230,000 distinct CDR3 sequences; about a third of them occurred a single time. The ten largest clonotypes hold over 1.1% of the sample. Material: axillary lymph node tissue. Receptors originate from a female donor with breast cancer. Some clones in this sample may be carry-over from other donors' samples.

The chain carries TRBV6-2 or TRBV6-3 and TRBJ1-4; maybe TRBD1 (6 bases). With 1 base removed from V and 5 bases from J, the gap between germline ends came to 11 bases. Germline loops: CDR1 MNHEY, CDR2 SVGEGT. The CDR3 consists of 15 residues. CDR3 bases: TGTGCCAGCAGTTACTATGGGACACCCAATGAAAAACTGTTTTTT. This encodes CASSYYGTPNEKLFF.

Remarks on this clonotype: A much larger clone sits a single nucleotide away, making a read error possible. The rearrangement uses TRBV6-2 or TRBV6-3 and TRBJ2-7; weak D call: TRBD2 (6 bases). From germline, CDR1 is MNHEY and CDR2 SVGEGT. Deletions cut 6 bases from V and 2 bases from J, with 17 bases between. The CDR3 is made up of 15 amino acids. For the CDR3, the DNA is TGTGCCAGCAGCCCCGAGCAACTAGCCACCTACGAGCAGTACTTC. Protein sequence: CASSPEQLATYEQYF.

This clonotype was counted a few times. The chain combines TRBV7-3 with TRBJ1-1, with D unresolved. The germline V gene has CDR1 SGHTA and CDR2 FQGTGA. The CDR3 is 14 residues long. The V end was cut by 4 bases, the J end by 1 base, with 10 bases between. The CDR3 DNA is TGTGCCAGCAGCTCATGGGCAGGGAACACTGAAGCTTTCTTT. This sequence encodes CASSSWAGNTEAFF. The whole variable domain, remainder taken from reference TRBV7-3 and TRBJ1-1, is GAGVSQTPSNKVTEKGKYVELRCDPISGHTALYWYRQSLGQGPEFLIYFQGTGAADDSGLPNDRFFAVRPEGSVSTLKIQRTERGDSAVYLCASSSWAGNTEAFFGQGTRLTVV.

This clonotype was counted at least ten times. The chain carries TRBV30 and TRBJ2-1; D is unresolved. The germline V gene encodes CDR1 GTSNPN and CDR2 SVGIG (reference sequence). Trimming stripped 2 bases from V and 4 bases from J, with 15 bases between. CDR3 length: 15 amino acids. The CDR3 region is CAWSITATPYNEQFF. CDR3 nucleotides: TGTGCCTGGAGTATCACAGCCACACCTTACAATGAGCAGTTCTTC.

The chain couples TRBV7-9 to TRBJ1-2; the D gene is possibly TRBD1 (5 bases). The CDR3 consists of 17 residues. Trimming took off 2 bases at V and 0 bases at J, with 16 bases between the two ends. Per the germline V gene, CDR1 is SEHNR and CDR2 is FQNEAQ (reference sequence). The CDR3 DNA is TGTGCCAGCAGCTTACTACTTCGGGACGGTACTAACTATGGCTACACCTTC. This sequence encodes CASSLLLRDGTNYGYTF.